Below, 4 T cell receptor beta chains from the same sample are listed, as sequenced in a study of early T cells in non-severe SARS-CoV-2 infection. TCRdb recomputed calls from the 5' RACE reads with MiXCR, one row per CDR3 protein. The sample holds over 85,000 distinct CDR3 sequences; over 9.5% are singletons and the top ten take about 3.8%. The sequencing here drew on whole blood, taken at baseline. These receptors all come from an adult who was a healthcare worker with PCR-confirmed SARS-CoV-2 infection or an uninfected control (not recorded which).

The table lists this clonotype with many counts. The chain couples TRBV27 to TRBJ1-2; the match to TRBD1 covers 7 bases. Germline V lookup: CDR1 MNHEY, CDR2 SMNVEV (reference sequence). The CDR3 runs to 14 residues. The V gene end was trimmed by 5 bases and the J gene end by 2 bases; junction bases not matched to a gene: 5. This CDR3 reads CASSPLQGNYGYTF. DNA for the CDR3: TGTGCCAGCAGTCCATTACAGGGGAACTATGGCTACACCTTC.

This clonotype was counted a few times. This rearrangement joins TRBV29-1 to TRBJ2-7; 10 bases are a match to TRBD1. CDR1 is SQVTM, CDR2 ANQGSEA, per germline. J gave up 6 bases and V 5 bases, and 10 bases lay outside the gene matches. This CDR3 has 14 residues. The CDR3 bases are TGCAGCGTTCGAGGGGGACAGGGGATTTTCGAGCAGTACTTC. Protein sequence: CSVRGGQGIFEQYF.

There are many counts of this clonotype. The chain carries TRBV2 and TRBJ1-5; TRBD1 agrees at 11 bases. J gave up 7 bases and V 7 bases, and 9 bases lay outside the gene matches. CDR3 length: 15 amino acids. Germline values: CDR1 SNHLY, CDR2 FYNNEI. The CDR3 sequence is CASKGQGVMRQPQHF. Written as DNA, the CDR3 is TGTGCCAGCAAGGGACAGGGGGTAATGCGACAGCCCCAGCATTTT.

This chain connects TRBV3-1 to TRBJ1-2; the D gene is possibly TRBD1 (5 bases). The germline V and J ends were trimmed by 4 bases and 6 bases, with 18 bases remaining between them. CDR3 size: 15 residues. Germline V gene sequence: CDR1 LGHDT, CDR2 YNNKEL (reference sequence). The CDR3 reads CASSPQAQRGNGYTF. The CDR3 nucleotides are TGTGCCAGCAGCCCCCAGGCACAGCGGGGCAATGGCTACACCTTC.